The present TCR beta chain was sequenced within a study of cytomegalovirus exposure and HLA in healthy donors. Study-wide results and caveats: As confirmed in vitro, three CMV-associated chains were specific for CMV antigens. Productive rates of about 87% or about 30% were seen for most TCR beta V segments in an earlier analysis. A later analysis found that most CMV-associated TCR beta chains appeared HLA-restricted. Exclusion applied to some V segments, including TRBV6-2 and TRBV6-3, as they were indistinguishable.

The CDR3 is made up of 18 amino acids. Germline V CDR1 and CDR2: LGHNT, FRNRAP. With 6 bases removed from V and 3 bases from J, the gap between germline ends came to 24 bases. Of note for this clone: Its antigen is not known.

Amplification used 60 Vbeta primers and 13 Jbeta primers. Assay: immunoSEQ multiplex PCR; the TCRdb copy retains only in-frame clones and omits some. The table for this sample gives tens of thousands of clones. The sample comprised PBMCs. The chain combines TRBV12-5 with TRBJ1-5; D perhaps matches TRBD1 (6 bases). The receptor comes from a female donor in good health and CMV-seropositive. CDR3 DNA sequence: TGTGCTAGTGGGACGACGGAGCCCGGACAGTACCTCAATCAGCCCCAGCATTTT. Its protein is CASGTTEPGQYLNQPQHF.